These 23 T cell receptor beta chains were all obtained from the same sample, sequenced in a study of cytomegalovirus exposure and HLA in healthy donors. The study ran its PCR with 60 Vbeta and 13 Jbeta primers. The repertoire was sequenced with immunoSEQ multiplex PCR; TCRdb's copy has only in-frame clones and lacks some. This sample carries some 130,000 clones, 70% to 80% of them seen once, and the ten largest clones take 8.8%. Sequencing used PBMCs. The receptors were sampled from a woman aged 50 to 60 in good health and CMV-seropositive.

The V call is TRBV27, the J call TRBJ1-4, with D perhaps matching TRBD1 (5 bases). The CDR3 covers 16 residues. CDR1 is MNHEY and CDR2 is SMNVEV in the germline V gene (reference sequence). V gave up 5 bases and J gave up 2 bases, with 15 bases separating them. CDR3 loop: CASSPLRGSTNEKLFF. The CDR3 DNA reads TGTGCCAGCAGTCCCCTTCGGGGGAGCACTAATGAAAAACTGTTTTTT.

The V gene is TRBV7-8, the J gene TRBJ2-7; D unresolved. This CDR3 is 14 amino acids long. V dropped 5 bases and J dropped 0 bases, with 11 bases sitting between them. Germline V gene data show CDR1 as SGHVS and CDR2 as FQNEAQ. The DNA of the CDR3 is TGTGCCAGCAGCCAAGGATCTAGCTCCTACGAGCAGTACTTC. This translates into CASSQGSSSYEQYF.

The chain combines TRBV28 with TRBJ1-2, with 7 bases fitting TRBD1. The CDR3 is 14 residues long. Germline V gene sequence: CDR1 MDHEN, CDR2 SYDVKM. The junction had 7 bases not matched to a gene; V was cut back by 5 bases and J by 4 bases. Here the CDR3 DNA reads TGTGCCAGCAGTCCCCCAGGGACAGTCTATGGCTACACCTTC. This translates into CASSPPGTVYGYTF.

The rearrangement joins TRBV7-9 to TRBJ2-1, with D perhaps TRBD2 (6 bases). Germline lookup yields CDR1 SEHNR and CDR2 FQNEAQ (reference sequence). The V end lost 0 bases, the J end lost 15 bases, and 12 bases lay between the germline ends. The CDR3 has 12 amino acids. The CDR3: CASSLAGGWLFF. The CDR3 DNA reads TGTGCCAGCAGCTTAGCGGGGGGATGGCTGTTCTTC.

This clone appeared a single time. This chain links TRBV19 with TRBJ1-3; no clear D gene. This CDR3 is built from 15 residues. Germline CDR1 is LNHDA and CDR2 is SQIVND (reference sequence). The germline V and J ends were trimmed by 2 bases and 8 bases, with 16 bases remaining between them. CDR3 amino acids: CASSISGDPGDTIYF. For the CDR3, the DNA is TGTGCCAGTAGTATATCGGGAGACCCCGGGGACACCATATATTTT.

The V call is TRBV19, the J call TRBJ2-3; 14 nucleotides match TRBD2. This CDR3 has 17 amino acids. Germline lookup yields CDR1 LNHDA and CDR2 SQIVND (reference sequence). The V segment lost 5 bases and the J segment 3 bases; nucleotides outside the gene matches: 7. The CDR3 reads CASSPRLAGGPTDTQYF. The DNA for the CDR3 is TGTGCCAGTAGTCCAAGACTAGCGGGGGGGCCTACAGATACGCAGTATTTT.

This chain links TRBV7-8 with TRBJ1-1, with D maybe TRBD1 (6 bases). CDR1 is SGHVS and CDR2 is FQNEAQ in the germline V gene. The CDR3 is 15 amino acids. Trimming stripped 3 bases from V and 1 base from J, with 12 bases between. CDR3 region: CASSFGQLKNTEAFF. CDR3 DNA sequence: TGTGCCAGCAGCTTCGGACAGTTAAAGAACACTGAAGCTTTCTTT.

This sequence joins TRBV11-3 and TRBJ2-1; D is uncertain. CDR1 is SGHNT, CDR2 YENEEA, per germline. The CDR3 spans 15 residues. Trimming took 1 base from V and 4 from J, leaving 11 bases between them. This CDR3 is CASSLATAGYNEQFF. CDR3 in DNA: TGTGCCAGCAGCTTAGCCACGGCAGGATACAATGAGCAGTTCTTC.

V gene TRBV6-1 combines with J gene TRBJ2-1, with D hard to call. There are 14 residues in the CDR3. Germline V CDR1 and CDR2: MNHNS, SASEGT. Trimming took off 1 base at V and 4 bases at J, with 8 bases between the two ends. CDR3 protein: CASSEVPGYNEQFF. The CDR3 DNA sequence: TGTGCCAGCAGTGAAGTTCCCGGGTACAATGAGCAGTTCTTC.

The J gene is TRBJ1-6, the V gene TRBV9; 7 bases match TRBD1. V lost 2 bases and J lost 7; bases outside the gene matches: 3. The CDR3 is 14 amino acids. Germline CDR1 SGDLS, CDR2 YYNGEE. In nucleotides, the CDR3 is TGTGCCAGCAGCGTGGGACAGCCGAATTCACCCCTCCACTTT. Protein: CASSVGQPNSPLHF.

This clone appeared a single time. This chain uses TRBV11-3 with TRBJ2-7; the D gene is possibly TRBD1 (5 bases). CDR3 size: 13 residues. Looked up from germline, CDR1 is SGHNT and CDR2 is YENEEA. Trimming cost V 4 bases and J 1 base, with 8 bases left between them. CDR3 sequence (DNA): TGTGCCAGCAGCTCCACAGGTTCCTACGAGCAGTACTTC. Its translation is CASSSTGSYEQYF.

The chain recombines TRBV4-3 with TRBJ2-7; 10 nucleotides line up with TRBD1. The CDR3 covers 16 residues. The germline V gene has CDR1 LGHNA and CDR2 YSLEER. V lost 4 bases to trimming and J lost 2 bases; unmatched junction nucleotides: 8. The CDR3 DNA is TGCGCCAGCAGCCCCGAGCAGGGACAGGGGACCTACGAGCAGTACTTC. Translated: CASSPEQGQGTYEQYF.

The CDR3 sequence: CASSEGQANTGELFF. CDR3 nucleotide sequence: TGTGCCAGCAGTGAGGGACAAGCGAACACCGGGGAGCTGTTTTTT. The chain uses TRBV2 and TRBJ2-2; D might be TRBD1 (6 bases). With 3 bases removed from V and 0 bases from J, the gap between germline ends came to 8 bases. Looked up from germline, CDR1 is SNHLY and CDR2 is FYNNEI. The CDR3 has 15 amino acids.

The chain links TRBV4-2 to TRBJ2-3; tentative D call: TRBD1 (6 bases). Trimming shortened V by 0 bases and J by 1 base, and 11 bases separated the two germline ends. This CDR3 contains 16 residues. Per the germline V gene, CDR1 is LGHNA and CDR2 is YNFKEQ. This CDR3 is CASSQEVGGRTDTQYF. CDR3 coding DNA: TGTGCCAGCAGCCAAGAAGTAGGGGGACGCACAGATACGCAGTATTTT.

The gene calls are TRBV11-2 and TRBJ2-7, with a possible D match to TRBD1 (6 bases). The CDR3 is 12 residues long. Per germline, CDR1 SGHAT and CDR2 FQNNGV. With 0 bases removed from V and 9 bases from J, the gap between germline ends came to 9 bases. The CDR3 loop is CASSLDTGRQYF. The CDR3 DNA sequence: TGTGCCAGCAGCTTAGATACAGGGAGGCAGTACTTC.

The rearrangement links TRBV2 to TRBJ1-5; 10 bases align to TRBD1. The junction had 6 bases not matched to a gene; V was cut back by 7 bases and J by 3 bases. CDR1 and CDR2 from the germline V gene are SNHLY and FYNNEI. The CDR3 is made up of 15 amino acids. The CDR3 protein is CASTGTGANNQPQHF. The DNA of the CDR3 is TGTGCCAGCACCGGGACAGGGGCCAACAATCAGCCCCAGCATTTT.

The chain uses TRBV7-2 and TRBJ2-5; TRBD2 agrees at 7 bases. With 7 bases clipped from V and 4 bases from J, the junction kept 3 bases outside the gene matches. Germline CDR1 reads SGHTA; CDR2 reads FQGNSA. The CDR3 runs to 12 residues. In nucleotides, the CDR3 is TGTGCCAGCAACGAGCGGGGAGAGACCCAGTACTTC. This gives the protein CASNERGETQYF.

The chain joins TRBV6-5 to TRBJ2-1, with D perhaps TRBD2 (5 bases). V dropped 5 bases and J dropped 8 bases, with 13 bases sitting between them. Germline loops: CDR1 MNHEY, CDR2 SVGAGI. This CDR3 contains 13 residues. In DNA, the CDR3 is TGTGCCAGCAGTCCCTCCTTCGGGGATGAGCAGTTCTTC. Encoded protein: CASSPSFGDEQFF.

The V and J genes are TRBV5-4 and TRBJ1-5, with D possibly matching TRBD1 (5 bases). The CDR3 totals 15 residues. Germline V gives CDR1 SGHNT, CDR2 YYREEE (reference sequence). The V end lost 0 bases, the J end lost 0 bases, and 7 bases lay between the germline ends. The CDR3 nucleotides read TGTGCCAGCAGCTTGGGGCAGGGTAGCAATCAGCCCCAGCATTTT. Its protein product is CASSLGQGSNQPQHF.

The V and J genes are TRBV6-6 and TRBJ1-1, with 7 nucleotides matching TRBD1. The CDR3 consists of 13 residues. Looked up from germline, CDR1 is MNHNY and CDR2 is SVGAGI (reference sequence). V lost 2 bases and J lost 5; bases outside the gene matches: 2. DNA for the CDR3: TGTGCCAGCAGTTACACAGGGGAGACTGAAGCTTTCTTT. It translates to CASSYTGETEAFF.

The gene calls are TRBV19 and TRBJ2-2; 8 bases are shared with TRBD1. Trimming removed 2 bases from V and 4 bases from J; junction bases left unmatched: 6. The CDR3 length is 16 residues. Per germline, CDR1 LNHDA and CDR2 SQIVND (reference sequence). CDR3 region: CASSISQGVGTGELFF. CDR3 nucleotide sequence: TGTGCCAGTAGTATATCACAGGGGGTCGGCACCGGGGAGCTGTTTTTT.

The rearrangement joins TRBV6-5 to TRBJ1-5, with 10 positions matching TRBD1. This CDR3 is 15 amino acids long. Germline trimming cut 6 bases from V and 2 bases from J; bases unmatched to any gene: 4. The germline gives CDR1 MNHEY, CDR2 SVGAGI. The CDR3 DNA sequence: TGTGCCAGCAGCAGGGACAGGGGAGGCAATCAGCCCCAGCATTTT. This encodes CASSRDRGGNQPQHF.

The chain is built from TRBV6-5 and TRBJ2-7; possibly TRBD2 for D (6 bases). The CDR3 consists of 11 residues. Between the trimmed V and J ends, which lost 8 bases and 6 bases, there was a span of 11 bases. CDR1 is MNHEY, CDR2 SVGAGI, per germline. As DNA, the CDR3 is TGTGCCAGCGAAGGTAGCGGCGAGCAGTACTTC. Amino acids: CASEGSGEQYF.